This is a list of T cell receptor beta chains from one sample in a study of blood T cells in healthy people across ages. MiXCR, run by TCRdb on the 5' RACE reads, gives a single entry per CDR3 protein. The data hold 1,800,000 or so distinct CDR3 sequences, with approximately 39% observed a single time. Material: blood. Every receptor here comes from a human donor in good health. Both conserved end residues are part of each CDR3. D genes are given only for firm matches. The size of a clone is reported for some rows only, either as once, few or many, or as a class for expanded clones.

D	length	V	size	J	DNA	CDR3
.	13	TRBV9	.	TRBJ1-5	TGTGCCAGCAGCGTGGACAACAATCAGCCCCAGCATTTT	CASSVDNNQPQHF
TRBD1	15	TRBV9	.	TRBJ2-5	TGTGCCAGCAGCGTAGAGGGGGACAGCCAAGAGACCCAGTACTTC	CASSVEGDSQETQYF
.	16	TRBV21-1	few	TRBJ2-5	TGTGCCAGCAGCAAAGCCGGTTGGAGAATCCAAGAGACCCAGTACTTC	CASSKAGWRIQETQYF
TRBD1	15	TRBV6-2/TRBV6-3	.	TRBJ2-6	TGTGCCAGCTTGGAGCAGGGGGCAGGGGCCAACGTCCTGACTTTC	CASLEQGAGANVLTF
.	16	TRBV7-3	once	TRBJ2-6	TGTGCCAGCAGCTTACATCGTTCCTCTGGGGCCAACGTCCTGACTTTC	CASSLHRSSGANVLTF
.	14	TRBV14	few	TRBJ1-2	TGTGCCAGCAGCCAAGAATCGCCCAGAGATGGCTACACCTTC	CASSQESPRDGYTF
.	13	TRBV2	few	TRBJ1-5	TGTGCCAGCAGTACAGGAACGGGCCAGCCCCAGCATTTT	CASSTGTGQPQHF
TRBD1	15	TRBV5-1	.	TRBJ2-2	TGTGCCAGCAGCTTCGGGACAGGGAACACCGGGGAGCTGTTTTTT	CASSFGTGNTGELFF
.	14	TRBV20-1	.	TRBJ1-5	TGCAGTGCCGCACAACGGGATAGCAATCAGCCCCAGCATTTT	CSAAQRDSNQPQHF
.	11	TRBV29-1	few	TRBJ1-2	TGCAGCGTCCGGGACGACTACGGCTACACCTTC	CSVRDDYGYTF
.	14	TRBV20-1	few	TRBJ2-3	TGCAGTGCTAGAGGAGGGGATTCATCAGATACGCAGTATTTT	CSARGGDSSDTQYF
TRBD1	14	TRBV4-3	few	TRBJ1-2	TGCGCCAGCAGCCTCACAGGGGAGCACTATGGCTACACCTTC	CASSLTGEHYGYTF
.	14	TRBV7-2	few	TRBJ2-3	TGTGCCAGCAGCATCAGAGACAGCACAGATACGCAGTATTTT	CASSIRDSTDTQYF
.	14	TRBV11-3	few	TRBJ2-5	TGTGCCAGCAGCTTCCCTGGGGGATTAGAGACCCAGTACTTC	CASSFPGGLETQYF
.	15	TRBV12-5	few	TRBJ1-2	TGTGCTAGTGGTTTTCAGGGACAAACTAACTATGGCTACACCTTC	CASGFQGQTNYGYTF
.	14	TRBV12-3/TRBV12-4	.	TRBJ1-5	TGTGCCAGCAGCCTGACAGATGCCGATCAGCCCCAGCATTTT	CASSLTDADQPQHF
TRBD1	14	TRBV6-2/TRBV6-3	.	TRBJ2-1	TGTGCCAGCCGAGACAGGGCCTTCTACAATGAGCAGTTCTTC	CASRDRAFYNEQFF
TRBD1	14	TRBV6-1	.	TRBJ1-4	TGTGCCAGCAACGGGGACAGGGGGTACGAAAAACTGTTTTTT	CASNGDRGYEKLFF
.	15	TRBV7-2	few	TRBJ2-3	TGTGCCAGCAGCTTAGTCGGGACACAATTGAATACGCAGTATTTT	CASSLVGTQLNTQYF
.	14	TRBV27	.	TRBJ2-3	TGTGCCAGCAGTTTTCCCGGGAACACAGATACGCAGTATTTT	CASSFPGNTDTQYF
TRBD1	13	TRBV20-1	once	TRBJ1-4	TGCAGTGCTAACCAGGGGGCTGGGGAAAAACTGTTTTTT	CSANQGAGEKLFF
.	16	TRBV4-3	.	TRBJ2-2	TGCGCCAGCAGCCAAGATAGGGCAGGGGCGACCGGGGAGCTGTTTTTT	CASSQDRAGATGELFF
.	12	TRBV6-6	.	TRBJ1-4	TGTGCCAGCAGTTCTTCCACAGAAAAACTGTTTTTT	CASSSSTEKLFF
.	14	TRBV5-6	few	TRBJ1-5	TGTGCCAGCAGCTTGTGGCAGATTAATCAGCCCCAGCATTTT	CASSLWQINQPQHF
.	14	TRBV15	few	TRBJ2-7	TGTGCCACCAGCAGAGATGGGCTAGCGTATGAGCAGTACTTC	CATSRDGLAYEQYF
.	18	TRBV5-1	.	TRBJ2-7	TGCGCCAGCAGCTTGGCATTGGGTAGCGTACAGTTGGCCTACGAGCAGTACTTC	CASSLALGSVQLAYEQYF
.	15	TRBV21-1	.	TRBJ2-5	TGTGCCAGCAGCGGACAGGGTGGCTTCACCGAGACCCAGTACTTC	CASSGQGGFTETQYF
.	16	TRBV7-8	once	TRBJ2-7	TGTGCCAGCAGCTCCCGTCGGGATTTCTCGTCCTACGAGCAGTACTTC	CASSSRRDFSSYEQYF
TRBD1	13	TRBV20-1	few	TRBJ2-7	TGCAGTGTGTTAGGACAGGAATCCTACGAGCAGTACTTC	CSVLGQESYEQYF
.	14	TRBV7-6	.	TRBJ2-1	TGTGCCAGCAGCTTATTTGACAGGCAAGAGACCCAGTTCTTC	CASSLFDRQETQFF
.	16	TRBV3-1	.	TRBJ2-1	TGTGCCAGCAGCGAGAGGGGGGTCTCCTCCTACAATGAGCAGTTCTTC	CASSERGVSSYNEQFF
TRBD1	13	TRBV20-1	many	TRBJ1-2	TGCAGTGCTAGACCGACAGGGCGGTATGGCTACACCTTC	CSARPTGRYGYTF